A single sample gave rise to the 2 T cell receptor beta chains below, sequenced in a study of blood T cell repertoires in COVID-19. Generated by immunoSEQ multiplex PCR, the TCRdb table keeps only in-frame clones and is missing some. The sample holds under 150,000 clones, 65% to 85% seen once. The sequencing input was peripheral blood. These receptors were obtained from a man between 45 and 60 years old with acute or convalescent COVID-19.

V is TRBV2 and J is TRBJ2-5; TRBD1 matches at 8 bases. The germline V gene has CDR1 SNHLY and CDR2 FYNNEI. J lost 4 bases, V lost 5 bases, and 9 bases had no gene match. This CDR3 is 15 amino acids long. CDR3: CASSSTRTGPETQYF. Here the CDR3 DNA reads TGTGCCAGCAGTTCTACCCGGACAGGGCCAGAGACCCAGTACTTC. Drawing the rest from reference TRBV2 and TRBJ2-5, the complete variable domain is EPEVTQTPSHQVTQMGQEVILRCVPISNHLYFYWYRQILGQKVEFLVSFYNNEISEKSEIFDDQFSVERPDGSNFTLKIRSTKLEDSAMYFCASSSTRTGPETQYFGPGTRLLVL.

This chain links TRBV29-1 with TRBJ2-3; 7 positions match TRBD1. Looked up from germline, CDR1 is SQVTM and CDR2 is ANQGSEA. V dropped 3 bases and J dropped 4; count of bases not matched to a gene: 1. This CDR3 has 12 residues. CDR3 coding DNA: TGCAGCGTTGACACAGGGGCAGATACGCAGTATTTT. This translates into CSVDTGADTQYF.